The present entry profiles one TCR beta chain with its context. What it recognizes is unknown. This entry belongs to a study of post-analysis software for immune sequencing data. Whole-study findings and limits: Significantly decreased normalized Chao1 diversity was recorded for multiple sclerosis patients relative to controls.

The TCR beta cDNA libraries carried unique molecular identifiers. When about 0.95 to 10 million T cells were used, they gave about 550,000 cDNA molecules. A single record per CDR3 protein comes from TCRdb applying MiXCR to the PCR reads. The sample carries 750,000 to 950,000 distinct CDR3 sequences, around 42% recorded once. Sample: blood. This TCR derives from a girl aged 5 to 17 with multiple sclerosis.

The CDR3 reads CSASGTGQGYGYTF. DNA for the CDR3: TGCAGTGCTAGCGGGACAGGGCAGGGCTATGGCTACACCTTC. The chain employs TRBV20-1 and TRBJ1-2; 9 nucleotides match TRBD1. Germline V gene data show CDR1 as DFQATT and CDR2 as SNEGSKA (reference sequence). J was trimmed by 4 bases and V by 3 bases; bases with no gene match: 6. This CDR3 spans 14 amino acids.